This T cell receptor (beta chain) was recovered during a study of OX40 agonist ivuxolimab in advanced cancers. Profiled with immunoSEQ multiplex PCR; TCRdb holds only in-frame clones, not every one. The data contain tens of thousands of clones, over 80% of them singletons. As concerns this clone: This same CDR3 is encoded by further DNA sequences in the sample.

The CDR3 sequence is 11 residues long. Trimming cost V 5 bases and J 3 bases, with 5 bases left between them. Germline V gene sequence: CDR1 MDHEN, CDR2 SYDVKM. The rearrangement joins TRBV28 to TRBJ2-7; D uncertain. Sample: CD4+ or CD8+ T cells sorted from blood, taken in a trial of the OX40 agonist ivuxolimab. This TCR was sampled from an adult with an advanced solid tumor such as melanoma, head and neck, liver or kidney cancer. The CDR3 sequence: CASSPNYEQYF. In nucleotides, the CDR3 is TGTGCCAGCAGTCCCAACTACGAGCAGTACTTC.